This note documents a single TCR beta chain sequence. The antigen remains unidentified. The sample originates from a study of T cell repertoires in cytomegalovirus infection. Whole-study context: Recently identified HLA-C-restricted CMV epitopes and well-studied HLA-B-restricted CMV epitopes were used by the study. Matching HLA type and CMV infection were both indicated by public TCR beta signatures. Regarding the study as a whole: HLA-C-restricted CMV clonotypes gave the most frequent clonotype in two of eight donors. Cumulative frequency of public TCR beta families picked out carriers of CMV plus the relevant HLA.

V was clipped by 5 bases and J by 7 bases, with 14 bases between them. The CDR3 covers 13 residues. The germline V gene has CDR1 SGHTA and CDR2 FQGNSA. TCRdb recomputed calls from the reads with MiXCR, one row per CDR3 protein. This table holds about 570,000 distinct CDR3 sequences, approximately 40% found once. V usage is TRBV7-2 and J usage is TRBJ2-5, with no clear D. The receptor comes from a human donor in good health (CMV status not recorded). Some clones in this sample may be carry-over from other donors' samples. The sequenced sample was cultured PBMCs, obtained from culture after CMV antigen stimulation. The CDR3 bases are TGTGCCAGCAGCCCCGGACCCCCGGGGACCCAGTACTTC. Translated: CASSPGPPGTQYF.